This is a list of T cell receptor beta chains from one sample in a study of T-cell reconstitution after alpha-beta-depleted transplantation in children. TCRdb re-derived calls from the PCR reads in MiXCR, one entry per CDR3 protein. The table lists roughly 200,000 distinct CDR3 sequences, 8.5% to 10% of them singletons. Sequencing used PBMCs from the stem cell graft donor, obtained from the stem cell graft. The receptor source for this set is a human donor who donated a stem cell graft to a child with acute lymphoblastic leukemia. Each CDR3 is given with its conserved first and last residue. Each record gives: CDR3 protein, CDR3 DNA, D gene, J gene, V gene, clone size. D genes are given only for firm matches. The listing skips clone size in some rows; elsewhere it reads once, few, many or a size class.

CDR3aa: CATGRFDEQYF
CDR3nt: TGTGCCACGGGACGTTTCGACGAGCAGTACTTC
d_gene: NA
j_gene: TRBJ2-7
v_gene: TRBV25-1
abundance: few

CDR3aa: CASRQNFYNEQFF
CDR3nt: TGTGCCAGCAGACAAAATTTCTACAATGAGCAGTTCTTC
d_gene: NA
j_gene: TRBJ2-1
v_gene: TRBV6-2/TRBV6-3
abundance: many

CDR3aa: CSVFVGNTEAFF
CDR3nt: TGCAGTGTTTTTGTGGGGAACACTGAAGCTTTCTTT
d_gene: NA
j_gene: TRBJ1-1
v_gene: TRBV20-1
abundance: many

CDR3aa: CASSLDGPQNTEAFF
CDR3nt: TGTGCCAGCAGTCTTGATGGGCCCCAGAACACTGAAGCTTTCTTT
d_gene: NA
j_gene: TRBJ1-1
v_gene: TRBV6-1
abundance: NA

CDR3aa: CSARGTGDYNEQFF
CDR3nt: TGCAGTGCTAGAGGAACAGGGGACTACAATGAGCAGTTCTTC
d_gene: TRBD1
j_gene: TRBJ2-1
v_gene: TRBV20-1
abundance: many

CDR3aa: CASTEGGRDGYTF
CDR3nt: TGTGCCAGCACCGAGGGGGGACGGGATGGCTACACCTTC
d_gene: NA
j_gene: TRBJ1-2
v_gene: TRBV6-1
abundance: NA

CDR3aa: CASSFGLGANSYEQYF
CDR3nt: TGTGCCAGCAGCTTCGGTTTGGGGGCAAACTCCTACGAGCAGTACTTC
d_gene: NA
j_gene: TRBJ2-7
v_gene: TRBV5-4
abundance: few

CDR3aa: CASSQGPRPNYEQYF
CDR3nt: TGTGCCAGCAGCCAAGGCCCCCGCCCCAACTACGAGCAGTACTTC
d_gene: NA
j_gene: TRBJ2-7
v_gene: TRBV3-1
abundance: few

CDR3aa: CASSSPWTDQETQYF
CDR3nt: TGCGCCAGCAGCTCTCCTTGGACAGATCAAGAGACCCAGTACTTC
d_gene: NA
j_gene: TRBJ2-5
v_gene: TRBV5-1
abundance: few

CDR3aa: CATSDRGYTEAFF
CDR3nt: TGTGCCACCAGTGACCGGGGCTACACTGAAGCTTTCTTT
d_gene: NA
j_gene: TRBJ1-1
v_gene: TRBV24-1
abundance: many

CDR3aa: CASSQDTGGASYEQYF
CDR3nt: TGTGCCAGCAGCCAGGACACAGGGGGTGCCTCCTACGAGCAGTACTTC
d_gene: TRBD1
j_gene: TRBJ2-7
v_gene: TRBV4-2
abundance: many

CDR3aa: CASSRTSGTDTQYF
CDR3nt: TGTGCCAGCAGCCGGACTAGCGGCACAGATACGCAGTATTTT
d_gene: TRBD2
j_gene: TRBJ2-3
v_gene: TRBV12-3/TRBV12-4
abundance: few

CDR3aa: CASSPSGYGYTF
CDR3nt: TGTGCCAGCAGTCCCTCAGGTTATGGCTACACCTTC
d_gene: NA
j_gene: TRBJ1-2
v_gene: TRBV6-5
abundance: many

CDR3aa: CASSLVPGQQGNTIYF
CDR3nt: TGTGCCAGCAGCTTGGTACCGGGACAGCAGGGAAACACCATATATTTT
d_gene: TRBD1
j_gene: TRBJ1-3
v_gene: TRBV7-2
abundance: NA

CDR3aa: CASSPGQGREQYF
CDR3nt: TGTGCCAGCTCACCCGGGCAGGGACGCGAGCAGTACTTC
d_gene: NA
j_gene: TRBJ2-7
v_gene: TRBV18
abundance: NA

CDR3aa: CARREKNTGELFF
CDR3nt: TGTGCCAGACGGGAAAAGAACACCGGGGAGCTGTTTTTT
d_gene: NA
j_gene: TRBJ2-2
v_gene: TRBV10-3
abundance: NA

CDR3aa: CASRKLAGDYNEQFF
CDR3nt: TGTGCCAGCAGAAAACTAGCGGGGGATTACAATGAGCAGTTCTTC
d_gene: TRBD2
j_gene: TRBJ2-1
v_gene: TRBV6-1
abundance: many

CDR3aa: CASSWTSTDTQYF
CDR3nt: TGTGCCAGCAGTTGGACTAGCACAGATACGCAGTATTTT
d_gene: NA
j_gene: TRBJ2-3
v_gene: TRBV6-5
abundance: many

CDR3aa: CAISEEALGNEQFF
CDR3nt: TGTGCCATCAGTGAGGAGGCTCTGGGGAATGAGCAGTTCTTC
d_gene: NA
j_gene: TRBJ2-1
v_gene: TRBV10-3
abundance: many

CDR3aa: CASSTEDHLEQFF
CDR3nt: TGTGCCAGTAGTACCGAGGACCACCTTGAGCAGTTCTTC
d_gene: NA
j_gene: TRBJ2-1
v_gene: TRBV19
abundance: many

CDR3aa: CASSRGQGVLIQETQYF
CDR3nt: TGTGCCAGCAGTAGAGGACAGGGGGTTCTTATCCAAGAGACCCAGTACTTC
d_gene: TRBD1
j_gene: TRBJ2-5
v_gene: TRBV11-2
abundance: NA

CDR3aa: CASSSSHGQGGEYSNQPQHF
CDR3nt: TGTGCCAGCAGTTCGAGCCACGGACAGGGGGGCGAGTATAGCAATCAGCCCCAGCATTTT
d_gene: TRBD1
j_gene: TRBJ1-5
v_gene: TRBV6-2/TRBV6-3
abundance: NA

CDR3aa: CASSYGRRNEKLFF
CDR3nt: TGTGCCAGCAGTTACGGGCGGCGTAATGAAAAACTGTTTTTT
d_gene: NA
j_gene: TRBJ1-4
v_gene: TRBV6-5
abundance: few

CDR3aa: CASSLRLTGMGAGELFF
CDR3nt: TGTGCCAGCAGCTTAAGGCTTACAGGGATGGGGGCCGGGGAGCTGTTTTTT
d_gene: NA
j_gene: TRBJ2-2
v_gene: TRBV7-7
abundance: few

CDR3aa: CASSLARGTSPLHF
CDR3nt: TGTGCCAGCAGTTTGGCCAGGGGGACATCACCCCTCCACTTT
d_gene: TRBD1
j_gene: TRBJ1-6
v_gene: TRBV12-3/TRBV12-4
abundance: many

CDR3aa: CSASRDRQFSYEQYF
CDR3nt: TGCAGTGCTTCCCGGGACAGACAATTCTCCTACGAGCAGTACTTC
d_gene: TRBD1
j_gene: TRBJ2-7
v_gene: TRBV20-1
abundance: NA

CDR3aa: CSAAERDRANYEQYF
CDR3nt: TGCAGCGCCGCAGAAAGGGACAGGGCGAACTACGAGCAGTACTTC
d_gene: TRBD1
j_gene: TRBJ2-7
v_gene: TRBV29-1
abundance: few

CDR3aa: CSAQRPGTGNIQYF
CDR3nt: TGCAGTGCCCAGAGGCCCGGGACAGGAAACATTCAGTACTTC
d_gene: TRBD1
j_gene: TRBJ2-4
v_gene: TRBV20-1
abundance: NA